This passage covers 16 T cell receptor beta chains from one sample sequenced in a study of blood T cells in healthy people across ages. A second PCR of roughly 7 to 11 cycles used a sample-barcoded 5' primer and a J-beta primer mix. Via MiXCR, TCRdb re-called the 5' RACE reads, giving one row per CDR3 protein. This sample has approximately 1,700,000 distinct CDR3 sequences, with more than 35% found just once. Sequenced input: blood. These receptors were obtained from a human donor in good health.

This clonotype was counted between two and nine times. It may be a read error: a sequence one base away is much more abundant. The CDR3 sequence: CASSPGVGTNNEQYF. CDR3 coding DNA: TGTGCCAGCAGCCCGGGGGTAGGGACTAACAATGAGCAGTACTTC. V gene TRBV7-7 combines with J gene TRBJ2-7; 7 bases align to TRBD2. Unmatched junction bases numbered 14, after V lost 5 bases and J lost 7 bases. CDR1 and CDR2 (germline): SSHAT, FNYEAQ (reference sequence). This CDR3 is built from 15 residues.

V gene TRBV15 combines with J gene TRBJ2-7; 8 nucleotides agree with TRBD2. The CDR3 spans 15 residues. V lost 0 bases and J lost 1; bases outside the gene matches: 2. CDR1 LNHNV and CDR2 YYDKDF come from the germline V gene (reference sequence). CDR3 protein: CATSRESGGSYEQYF. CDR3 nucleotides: TGTGCCACCAGCAGAGAATCGGGGGGGTCCTACGAGCAGTACTTC.

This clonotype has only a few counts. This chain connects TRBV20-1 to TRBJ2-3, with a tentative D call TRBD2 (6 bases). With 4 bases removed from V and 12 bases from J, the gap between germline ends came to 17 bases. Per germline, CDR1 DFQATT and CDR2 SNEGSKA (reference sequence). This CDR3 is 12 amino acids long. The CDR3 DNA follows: TGCAGTGCTACCGGGAGTCAAGAGACCCAGTATTTT. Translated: CSATGSQETQYF.

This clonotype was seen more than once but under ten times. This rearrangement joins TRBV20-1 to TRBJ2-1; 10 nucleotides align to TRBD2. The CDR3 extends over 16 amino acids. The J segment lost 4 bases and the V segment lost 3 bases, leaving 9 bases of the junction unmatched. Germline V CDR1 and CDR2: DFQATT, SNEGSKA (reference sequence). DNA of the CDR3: TGCAGTGCTAGTCAAGCGGGGGGGCCCCCTTACAATGAGCAGTTCTTC. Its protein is CSASQAGGPPYNEQFF.

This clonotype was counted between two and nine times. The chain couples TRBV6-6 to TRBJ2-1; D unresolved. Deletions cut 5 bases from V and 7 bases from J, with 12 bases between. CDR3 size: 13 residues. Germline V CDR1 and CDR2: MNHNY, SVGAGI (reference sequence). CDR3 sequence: CASSKLRENEQFF. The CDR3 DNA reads TGTGCCAGCAGTAAACTCCGAGAGAATGAGCAGTTCTTC.

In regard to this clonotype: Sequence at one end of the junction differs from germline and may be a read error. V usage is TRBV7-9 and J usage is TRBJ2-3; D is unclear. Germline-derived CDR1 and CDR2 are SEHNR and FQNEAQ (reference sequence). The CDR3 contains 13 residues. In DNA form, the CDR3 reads TGTGCCAACAGCTTAGATCACACAGATACGCAGTATTTT. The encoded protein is CANSLDHTDTQYF.

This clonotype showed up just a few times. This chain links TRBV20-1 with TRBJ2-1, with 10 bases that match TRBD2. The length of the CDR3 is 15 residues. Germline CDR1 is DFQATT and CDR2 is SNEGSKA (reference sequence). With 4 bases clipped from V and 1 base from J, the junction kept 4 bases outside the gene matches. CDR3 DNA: TGCAGTGCTACCTTAGCGGGGGGATCCTACAATGAGCAGTTCTTC. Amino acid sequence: CSATLAGGSYNEQFF.

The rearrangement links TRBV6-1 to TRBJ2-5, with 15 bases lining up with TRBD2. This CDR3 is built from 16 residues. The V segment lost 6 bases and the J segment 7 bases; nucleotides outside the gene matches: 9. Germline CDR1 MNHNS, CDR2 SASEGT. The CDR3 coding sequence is TGTGCCAGCAGCCAAGGGACTAGCGGGGGGATGGGGACCCAGTACTTC. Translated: CASSQGTSGGMGTQYF.

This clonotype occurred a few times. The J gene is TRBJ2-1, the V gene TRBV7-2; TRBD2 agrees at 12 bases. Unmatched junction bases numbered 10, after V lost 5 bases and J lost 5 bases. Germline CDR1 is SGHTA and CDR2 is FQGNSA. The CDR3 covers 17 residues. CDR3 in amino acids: CASSTRAASGGDNEQFF. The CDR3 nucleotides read TGTGCCAGCAGCACGCGGGCGGCTAGCGGGGGGGACAATGAGCAGTTCTTC.

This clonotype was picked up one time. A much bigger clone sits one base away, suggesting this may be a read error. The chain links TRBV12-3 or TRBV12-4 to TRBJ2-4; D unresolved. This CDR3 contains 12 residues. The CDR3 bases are TGTACCAGCAGCCGGCCCCCTGATATTCAGTACTTC. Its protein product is CTSSRPPDIQYF.

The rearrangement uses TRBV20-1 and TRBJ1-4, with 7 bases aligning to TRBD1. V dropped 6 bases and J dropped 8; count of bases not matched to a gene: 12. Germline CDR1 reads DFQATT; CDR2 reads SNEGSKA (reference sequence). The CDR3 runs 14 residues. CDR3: CSAREGTAGEKLFF. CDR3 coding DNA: TGCAGTGCCCGTGAAGGGACAGCCGGAGAAAAACTGTTTTTT.

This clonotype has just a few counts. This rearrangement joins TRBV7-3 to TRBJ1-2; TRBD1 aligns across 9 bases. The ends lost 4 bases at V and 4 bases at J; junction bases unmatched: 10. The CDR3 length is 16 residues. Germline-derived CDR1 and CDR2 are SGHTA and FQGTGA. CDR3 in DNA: TGTGCCAGCAGCTCCCGGGACAGGGCTTTATGCTATGGCTACACCTTC. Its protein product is CASSSRDRALCYGYTF.

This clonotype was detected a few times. CDR3: CASTRGRNYGYTF. The CDR3 nucleotides are TGTGCCAGCACCAGGGGAAGAAACTATGGCTACACCTTC. This sequence joins TRBV6-1 and TRBJ1-2, with D perhaps TRBD1 (6 bases). Germline V gene lookup returns CDR1 MNHNS and CDR2 SASEGT. CDR3 length: 13 amino acids. Trimming removed 7 bases at V and 2 bases at J, with 11 bases between.

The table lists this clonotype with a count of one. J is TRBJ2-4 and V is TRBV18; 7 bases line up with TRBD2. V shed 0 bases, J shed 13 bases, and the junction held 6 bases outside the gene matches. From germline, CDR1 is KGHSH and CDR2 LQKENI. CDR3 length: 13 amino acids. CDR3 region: CASSPPQVRGQYF. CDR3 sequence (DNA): TGTGCCAGCTCACCACCGCAGGTGCGGGGGCAGTACTTC.

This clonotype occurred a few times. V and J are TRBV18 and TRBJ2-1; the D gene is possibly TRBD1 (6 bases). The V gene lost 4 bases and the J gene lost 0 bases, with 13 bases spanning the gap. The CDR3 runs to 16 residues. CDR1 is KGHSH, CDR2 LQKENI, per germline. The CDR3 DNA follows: TGTGCCAGCTCACTTAGACAGGTGGGCTCCTACAATGAGCAGTTCTTC. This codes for CASSLRQVGSYNEQFF.

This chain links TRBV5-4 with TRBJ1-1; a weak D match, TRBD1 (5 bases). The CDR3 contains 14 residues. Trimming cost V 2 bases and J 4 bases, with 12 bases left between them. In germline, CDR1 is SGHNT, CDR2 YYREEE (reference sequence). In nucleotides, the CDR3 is TGTGCCAGCAGCTTACCGACAGAAGGCACTGAAGCTTTCTTT. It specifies CASSLPTEGTEAFF.